These 11 T cell receptor beta chains originate from one sample sequenced in a study of cytomegalovirus exposure and HLA in healthy donors. Use of 60 Vbeta and 13 Jbeta primers characterized the PCR. Only in-frame clones appear in the TCRdb table, and some are missing; sequencing was by immunoSEQ multiplex PCR. The sample contains some 160,000 clones, 65% to 85% of which appear only once. The sample taken for sequencing was PBMCs. These TCRs come from a man aged 45 to 65 in good health and CMV-seropositive.

This rearrangement joins TRBV7-6 to TRBJ2-7; TRBD2 matches at 13 bases. CDR3 size: 16 residues. Germline V gene sequence: CDR1 SGHVS, CDR2 FNYEAQ. The V gene end was trimmed by 2 bases and the J gene end by 7 bases; junction bases not matched to a gene: 8. The CDR3 loop reads CASSLTSGLAGYEQYF. In DNA form, the CDR3 reads TGTGCCAGCAGCTTAACGTCGGGACTAGCGGGGTATGAGCAGTACTTC.

This clone was detected only once. This chain links TRBV2 with TRBJ2-7; 7 bases fit TRBD2. The CDR3 runs 15 residues. Losses at the gene ends were 6 bases for V and 5 bases for J; bases not matched to a gene: 13. Looked up from germline, CDR1 is SNHLY and CDR2 is FYNNEI. CDR3 nucleotides: TGTGCCAGCAGCCCCTTTGGGCGGGAGAAGAACGAGCAGTACTTC. Encoded protein: CASSPFGREKNEQYF.

V gene TRBV5-4 combines with J gene TRBJ2-1; 7 bases fit TRBD2. Trimming took 4 bases from V and 0 from J; bases not matched to a gene: 7. The germline V gene has CDR1 SGHNT and CDR2 YYREEE (reference sequence). The CDR3 is made up of 16 amino acids. This CDR3 is CASSRHLAVSYNEQFF. Written as DNA, the CDR3 is TGTGCCAGCAGCCGACACCTAGCGGTCTCCTACAATGAGCAGTTCTTC.

As concerns this clone: A read error may produce the germline difference seen at one junction end. In DNA, the CDR3 is TGTGCCAGCACCCAAGCTGGGGGGGGTAGCACAGATACGCAGTATTTT. Amino acids: CASTQAGGGSTDTQYF. The rearrangement joins TRBV4-2 to TRBJ2-3; 7 bases match TRBD2. The CDR3 contains 16 residues. CDR1 is LGHNA, CDR2 YNFKEQ, per germline.

The rearrangement links TRBV6-6 to TRBJ2-7; the D is unclear. Trimming pared 0 bases from V and 0 bases from J, leaving 9 bases between. Germline CDR1 is MNHNY and CDR2 is SVGAGI (reference sequence). The CDR3 runs to 15 residues. The CDR3 reads CASSYSAADSYEQYF. CDR3 nucleotides: TGTGCCAGCAGTTACTCGGCGGCAGACTCCTACGAGCAGTACTTC.

This chain links TRBV15 with TRBJ1-3; D might be TRBD1 (5 bases). Germline CDR1 LNHNV, CDR2 YYDKDF (reference sequence). V gave up 0 bases and J gave up 2 bases, with 11 bases separating them. This CDR3 region has 16 residues. The CDR3: CATSRDWAGPGNTIYF. DNA for the CDR3: TGTGCCACCAGCAGAGATTGGGCAGGGCCTGGAAACACCATATATTTT.

V gene TRBV19 combines with J gene TRBJ2-2; 10 bases are a match to TRBD1. J was trimmed by 1 base and V by 5 bases; bases with no gene match: 10. This CDR3 has 18 amino acids. Per the germline V gene, CDR1 is LNHDA and CDR2 is SQIVND (reference sequence). Here the CDR3 DNA reads TGTGCCAGTAGTCCGCGGACAGGGGGAGTGATGAACACCGGGGAGCTGTTTTTT. Its translation: CASSPRTGGVMNTGELFF.

V usage is TRBV7-2 and J usage is TRBJ2-5, with a weak D call TRBD2 (5 bases). This CDR3 has 11 residues. Trimming took off 5 bases at V and 13 bases at J, with 14 bases between the two ends. The germline CDR1 and CDR2 sequences are SGHTA and FQGNSA. CDR3 protein: CASSGRLAPYF. The CDR3 DNA sequence: TGTGCCAGCAGCGGCCGGCTAGCTCCGTACTTC.

The chain uses TRBV15 and TRBJ1-1; the D gene is possibly TRBD1 (6 bases). The V gene lost 0 bases and the J gene lost 5 bases, with 10 bases spanning the gap. The CDR3 consists of 14 residues. In germline, CDR1 is LNHNV, CDR2 YYDKDF (reference sequence). This chain's CDR3 is CATSREGAVTEAFF. In DNA form, the CDR3 reads TGTGCCACCAGCAGAGAGGGGGCTGTGACTGAAGCTTTCTTT.

The chain recombines TRBV9 with TRBJ2-7; a possible D gene is TRBD1 (6 bases). CDR3 length equals 15 residues. Germline CDR1 SGDLS, CDR2 YYNGEE. Deletions cut 0 bases from V and 2 bases from J, with 12 bases between. The CDR3 sequence is CASSVGGRDTYEQYF. The CDR3 bases are TGTGCCAGCAGCGTAGGGGGACGGGACACCTACGAGCAGTACTTC. The full variable domain, with the rest looked up from reference TRBV9 and TRBJ2-7, is DSGVTQTPKHLITATGQRVTLRCSPRSGDLSVYWYQQSLDQGLQFLIQYYNGEERAKGNILERFSAQQFPDLHSELNLSSLELGDSALYFCASSVGGRDTYEQYFGPGTRLTVT.

This clone occurred a few times. The chain links TRBV6-5 to TRBJ1-6; D is unclear. CDR3 length: 15 amino acids. Germline-derived CDR1 and CDR2 are MNHEY and SVGAGI. V lost 0 bases and J 6 bases, leaving 9 bases between the germline ends. CDR3 DNA sequence: TGTGCCAGCAGTTACTCGCGGCAAGCTAATTCACCCCTCCACTTT. Translating it yields CASSYSRQANSPLHF.